This T cell receptor beta chain was captured by sequencing in a study of blood T cells in healthy people across ages. Notes on the study in general: Versus aged donors, long-lived donors had higher diversity and more naive CD4+ cells. TCR beta diversity per million T cells fell roughly linearly with age.

Germline loops: CDR1 SGHTA, CDR2 FQGTGA. Deletions cut 2 bases from V and 2 bases from J, with 12 bases between. The CDR3 spans 15 residues. Ten milliliters was the volume of peripheral blood drawn from each donor. The use of a sample-barcoded 5' primer and a J-beta primer mix characterized a second PCR of roughly 6 to 11 cycles. Each cDNA molecule was tagged by a template-switch adaptor with 12 random nucleotides. TCRdb itself ran the 5' RACE reads through MiXCR, one entry per CDR3 protein. This sample has 850,000 to 1,100,000 distinct CDR3 sequences, with around two fifths found just once. Remarks on this clonotype: Antigen: not known.

The V and J genes are TRBV7-3 and TRBJ1-1; D not resolved. The sequencing sample was made of blood. The TCR originated in a young man in good health. CDR3 protein: CASSLAGSENTEAFF. CDR3 in DNA: TGTGCCAGCAGCTTAGCCGGGTCAGAAAACACTGAAGCTTTCTTT.